The T cell receptor (beta chain) under discussion was sequenced for a study of early T cells in non-severe SARS-CoV-2 infection. MiXCR, applied by TCRdb to the 5' RACE reads, yields one record per CDR3 protein. The profile shows some 26,000 distinct CDR3 sequences, less than 4.5% of them singletons. The CDR3 spans 15 residues. The V and J ends lost 1 base and 3 bases respectively, with 13 bases between them. CDR1 is LGHDT and CDR2 is YNNKEL in the germline V gene (reference sequence). This clonotype was observed at least ten times. Input material: whole blood. This TCR was recovered from an adult who was a healthcare worker with PCR-confirmed SARS-CoV-2 infection or an uninfected control (not recorded which). The chain is built from TRBV3-1 and TRBJ2-7; a possible D gene is TRBD2 (6 bases). The CDR3 nucleotides are TGTGCCAGCAGCCAAGTTAAACTAGCCGGCTACGAGCAGTACTTC. Amino acids: CASSQVKLAGYEQYF.